Each of the 27 T cell receptor beta chains below was sequenced from the same sample in a study of cytomegalovirus exposure and HLA in healthy donors. Primers for the PCR totalled 60 Vbeta and 13 Jbeta. Generated by immunoSEQ multiplex PCR, the TCRdb table keeps only in-frame clones and is missing some. The sample consists of around 130,000 clones, 65% to 90% of them appearing once. The sample taken for sequencing was PBMCs. All receptors derive from a woman between 35 and 50 years old in good health and CMV-seronegative.

The chain links TRBV27 to TRBJ1-1; 7 bases map to TRBD1. The CDR3 is made up of 17 amino acids. In germline, CDR1 is MNHEY, CDR2 SMNVEV (reference sequence). Germline trimming cut 1 base from V and 4 bases from J; bases unmatched to any gene: 12. CDR3 sequence reads: CASSLWGQGVWGTEAFF. In DNA form, the CDR3 reads TGTGCCAGCAGTTTATGGGGGCAGGGGGTGTGGGGCACTGAAGCTTTCTTT.

The gene calls are TRBV10-1 and TRBJ2-1; 14 bases are shared with TRBD2. Germline V gene lookup returns CDR1 WNHNN and CDR2 SYGVQD (reference sequence). V lost 2 bases to trimming and J lost 8 bases; unmatched junction nucleotides: 8. The CDR3 runs 17 residues. The CDR3 loop reads CASSEPGTSGSIDEQFF. The CDR3 DNA follows: TGCGCCAGCAGTGAGCCCGGGACTAGCGGGAGTATCGATGAGCAGTTCTTC.

The chain links TRBV30 to TRBJ2-3, with a weak D call TRBD2 (6 bases). This CDR3 spans 13 amino acids. Trimming left V 4 bases short and J 2 bases short, with 10 bases between. Germline lookup yields CDR1 GTSNPN and CDR2 SVGIG (reference sequence). This chain's CDR3 is CAWTAGNTDTQYF. The CDR3 DNA reads TGTGCCTGGACGGCGGGGAACACAGATACGCAGTATTTT. Full variable domain (rest looked up from reference TRBV30 and TRBJ2-3): SQTIHQWPATLVQPVGSPLSLECTVEGTSNPNLYWYRQAAGRGLQLLFYSVGIGQISSEVPQNLSASRPQDRQFILSSKKLLLSDSGFYLCAWTAGNTDTQYFGPGTRLTVL.

This chain links TRBV19 with TRBJ1-1, with a tentative D call TRBD1 (5 bases). Germline V lookup: CDR1 LNHDA, CDR2 SQIVND (reference sequence). Trimming shortened V by 7 bases and J by 2 bases, and 11 bases separated the two germline ends. CDR3 size: 13 residues. CDR3 in DNA: TGTGCCAGTACTTTAGGGGCCAACACTGAAGCTTTCTTT. Translating it yields CASTLGANTEAFF.

V usage is TRBV27 and J usage is TRBJ2-2; D is undetermined. CDR3 length: 13 amino acids. Germline lookup yields CDR1 MNHEY and CDR2 SMNVEV (reference sequence). V dropped 4 bases and J dropped 6 bases, with 9 bases sitting between them. CDR3 bases: TGTGCCAGCAGTTCTTTATCTCCCGGGGAGCTGTTTTTT. It codes for CASSSLSPGELFF.

This clone has just a few counts. J is TRBJ2-3 and V is TRBV4-3, with 11 bases fitting TRBD2. The CDR3 is 16 residues long. Germline CDR1 LGHNA, CDR2 YSLEER. The ends lost 1 base at V and 6 bases at J; junction bases unmatched: 6. DNA for the CDR3: TGCGCCAGCAGCCAAGGACTAGCGGGACGGACCGATACGCAGTATTTT. It translates to CASSQGLAGRTDTQYF.

This rearrangement joins TRBV28 to TRBJ1-2; TRBD1 agrees at 7 bases. Per the germline V gene, CDR1 is MDHEN and CDR2 is SYDVKM. CDR3 length equals 14 residues. The V gene end was trimmed by 6 bases and the J gene end by 7 bases; junction bases not matched to a gene: 11. The CDR3 nucleotides read TGTGCCAGCAGCCTCATAGGGGGCTCTTTTGGCTACACCTTC. As protein: CASSLIGGSFGYTF.

V is TRBV4-2 and J is TRBJ2-5, with 14 positions matching TRBD2. With V trimmed by 1 base and J by 11 bases, 6 bases remained unmatched. Germline CDR1 and CDR2: LGHNA and YNFKEQ. The CDR3 loop spans 15 amino acids. CDR3 nucleotide sequence: TGTGCCAGCAGCCAAGGACTAGCGGGAGGGTTGGAGCAGTACTTC. It codes for CASSQGLAGGLEQYF.

This clone was seen a few times. The chain carries TRBV30 and TRBJ1-4; a possible D gene is TRBD1 (6 bases). The CDR3 runs to 13 residues. The V and J ends lost 3 bases and 7 bases respectively, with 12 bases between them. Germline CDR1 and CDR2: GTSNPN and SVGIG (reference sequence). CDR3 in DNA: TGTGCCTGGAGAGGACAGAGCTCTGAAAAACTGTTTTTT. It codes for CAWRGQSSEKLFF.

The chain recombines TRBV5-1 with TRBJ1-2; TRBD1 aligns across 9 bases. Per germline, CDR1 SGHRS and CDR2 YFSETQ. CDR3 size: 13 residues. The V and J ends lost 5 bases and 7 bases, in that order; junction bases with no gene match: 6. CDR3 DNA: TGCGCCAGCAGTCAGACAGGGGGTTGTGGCTACACCTTC. Protein sequence: CASSQTGGCGYTF.

The chain carries TRBV18 and TRBJ2-5; D is uncertain. Germline V gene sequence: CDR1 KGHSH, CDR2 LQKENI. The CDR3 consists of 14 residues. V lost 3 bases to trimming and J lost 2 bases, with 10 bases between them. CDR3 protein: CASSPHRSQETQYF. CDR3 nucleotides: TGTGCCAGCTCACCCCACAGAAGTCAAGAGACCCAGTACTTC.

The rearrangement links TRBV27 to TRBJ2-7; D is possibly TRBD2 (5 bases). Germline CDR1 MNHEY, CDR2 SMNVEV (reference sequence). The V and J ends lost 8 bases and 9 bases respectively, with 17 bases between them. The CDR3 runs 12 residues. CDR3 in amino acids: CASPPEEAGQYF. The CDR3 nucleotides are TGTGCCAGCCCTCCGGAGGAGGCTGGGCAGTACTTC.

This clone appeared once. V gene TRBV11-2 combines with J gene TRBJ1-2; no firm D call. The CDR3 covers 12 residues. CDR1 and CDR2 from the germline V gene are SGHAT and FQNNGV. V was pared by 1 base and J by 6 bases, with 6 bases between. The DNA of the CDR3 is TGTGCCAGCAGCTTAGGAGGGAATGGCTACACCTTC. It encodes CASSLGGNGYTF.

V usage is TRBV29-1 and J usage is TRBJ1-1, with TRBD1 matching over 8 bases. The J segment lost 1 base and the V segment lost 6 bases, leaving 4 bases of the junction unmatched. The CDR3 has 13 amino acids. Germline V gene lookup returns CDR1 SQVTM and CDR2 ANQGSEA. CDR3 sequence reads: CSVWTGSNTEAFF. CDR3 coding DNA: TGCAGCGTGTGGACAGGGTCGAACACTGAAGCTTTCTTT.

The chain joins TRBV9 to TRBJ2-1; a weak D match, TRBD2 (5 bases). The V gene's germline CDR1 is SGDLS and CDR2 YYNGEE. This CDR3 spans 14 amino acids. V was clipped by 3 bases and J by 7 bases, with 14 bases between them. The CDR3: CASSGIRGSNEQFF. Here the CDR3 DNA reads TGTGCCAGCAGCGGAATCCGGGGTTCTAATGAGCAGTTCTTC. Based on the CDR3 plus reference TRBV9 and TRBJ2-1, the full variable domain is DSGVTQTPKHLITATGQRVTLRCSPRSGDLSVYWYQQSLDQGLQFLIQYYNGEERAKGNILERFSAQQFPDLHSELNLSSLELGDSALYFCASSGIRGSNEQFFGPGTRLTVL.

The chain uses TRBV27 and TRBJ1-2; weak D call: TRBD1 (6 bases). Looked up from germline, CDR1 is MNHEY and CDR2 is SMNVEV (reference sequence). The V end was cut by 2 bases, the J end by 4 bases, with 14 bases between. The CDR3 length is 15 residues. CDR3 region: CASSLVTGYPYGYTF. The CDR3 nucleotides read TGTGCCAGCAGTTTAGTAACAGGGTACCCCTATGGCTACACCTTC.

The gene calls are TRBV10-2 and TRBJ2-5, with 10 bases matching TRBD2. The CDR3 length is 15 residues. Germline assignment: CDR1 WSHSY and CDR2 SAAADI. With 5 bases clipped from V and 5 bases from J, the junction kept 8 bases outside the gene matches. The CDR3 bases are TGCGCCAGCAGTATAGCGGGAGCGGGGGGGGAGACCCAGTACTTC. Residues: CASSIAGAGGETQYF.

This clone was picked up one time. The chain employs TRBV30 and TRBJ1-2; D is unclear. From germline, CDR1 is GTSNPN and CDR2 SVGIG (reference sequence). Trimming removed 4 bases from V and 1 base from J, with 13 bases in between. This CDR3 is 14 amino acids long. In DNA form, the CDR3 reads TGTGCCTGGAAAAGCCTCGCGGGTAACTATGGCTACACCTTC. Its protein product is CAWKSLAGNYGYTF.

V gene TRBV6-1 combines with J gene TRBJ1-2, with D maybe TRBD1 (6 bases). The CDR3 spans 13 residues. Germline CDR1 and CDR2: MNHNS and SASEGT. V lost 2 bases, J lost 7 bases, and 11 bases lay in between. In DNA, the CDR3 is TGTGCCAGCAGTGAAACAAGGGGGGGTGGCTACACCTTC. The encoded protein is CASSETRGGGYTF.

V gene TRBV7-9 combines with J gene TRBJ2-3; 8 bases line up with TRBD2. The CDR3 has 16 amino acids. The trim removed 4 bases at V and 5 bases at J, leaving 11 bases unmatched. Germline lookup yields CDR1 SEHNR and CDR2 FQNEAQ (reference sequence). CDR3 nucleotide sequence: TGTGCCAGCAGCTACCCCTCCGGGAGGGGAGGAGATACGCAGTATTTT. Protein sequence: CASSYPSGRGGDTQYF. The full variable domain, rest sourced from reference TRBV7-9 and TRBJ2-3, is DTGVSQNPRHKITKRGQNVTFRCDPISEHNRLYWYRQTLGQGPEFLTYFQNEAQLEKSRLLSDRFSAERPKGSFSTLEIQRTEQGDSAMYLCASSYPSGRGGDTQYFGPGTRLTVL.

The rearrangement links TRBV30 to TRBJ1-1; 7 bases are a match to TRBD1. Germline CDR1 and CDR2: GTSNPN and SVGIG (reference sequence). This CDR3 region has 17 residues. Trimming at V came to 2 bases and at J to 4 bases, leaving 16 bases not matched to a gene. The DNA of the CDR3 is TGTGCCTGGAGTAACCCGACAGGGCTCACTCATTTCACTGAAGCTTTCTTT. Translation: CAWSNPTGLTHFTEAFF.

CDR3 in DNA: TGTGCCAGCGGGTGGATGGGCTTGAATGAGCAGTTCTTC. It codes for CASGWMGLNEQFF. The chain uses TRBV7-9 and TRBJ2-1; no clear D gene. In germline, CDR1 is SEHNR, CDR2 FQNEAQ (reference sequence). V was cut by 8 bases and J by 7 bases, with 15 bases left in between. This CDR3 is built from 13 residues.

The chain uses TRBV29-1 and TRBJ2-4, with 8 nucleotides matching TRBD1. J was trimmed by 4 bases and V by 6 bases; bases with no gene match: 14. Germline V gene lookup returns CDR1 SQVTM and CDR2 ANQGSEA. The CDR3 length is 16 residues. The CDR3 DNA sequence: TGCAGCGTCGCCTCACAGGCAGGGGGCGCGAAAAACATTCAGTACTTC. Its translation is CSVASQAGGAKNIQYF.

This sequence joins TRBV6-4 and TRBJ2-3; weak D call: TRBD1 (6 bases). Germline CDR1 and CDR2: MRHNA and SNTAGT. Trimming cost V 6 bases and J 1 base, with 14 bases left between them. The CDR3 sequence is 15 residues long. CDR3 amino acids: CASSEYGTRTDTQYF. CDR3 nucleotide sequence: TGTGCCAGCAGCGAGTACGGGACACGCACAGATACGCAGTATTTT.

The V call is TRBV7-6, the J call TRBJ1-1; D is possibly TRBD1 (5 bases). The CDR3 is 14 residues long. V shed 8 bases and J shed 6 bases, with 19 bases lying between them. Germline-derived CDR1 and CDR2 are SGHVS and FNYEAQ. CDR3 bases: TGTGCCAGCTCAACGGGACTGTCAAACGCTGAAGCTTTCTTT. Encoded protein: CASSTGLSNAEAFF.

The rearrangement uses TRBV19 and TRBJ1-4; no clear D. Trimming pared 3 bases from V and 8 bases from J, leaving 7 bases between. The germline V gene encodes CDR1 LNHDA and CDR2 SQIVND (reference sequence). This CDR3 spans 12 amino acids. CDR3 in amino acids: CASSMGQEKLFF. The CDR3 DNA reads as TGTGCCAGTAGTATGGGCCAGGAAAAACTGTTTTTT.

The chain uses TRBV19 and TRBJ1-3; no clear D gene. Germline V gene lookup returns CDR1 LNHDA and CDR2 SQIVND (reference sequence). The V and J ends lost 7 bases and 6 bases respectively, with 19 bases between them. This CDR3 has 15 amino acids. In DNA form, the CDR3 reads TGTGCCAGTACCCTGGGTCAACAGATATCAAACACCATATATTTT. This gives the protein CASTLGQQISNTIYF.